This T cell receptor beta chain is from a study of CD8+ T cells in alopecia areata. RNA extraction and reverse transcription yielded cDNA as sequencing template. TCRdb's copy holds only in-frame clones and misses some; the assay was immunoSEQ multiplex PCR. The sample holds about 150,000 clones, 40% to 50% seen once. Germline-derived CDR1 and CDR2 are MNHEY and SMNVEV (reference sequence). There are 15 residues in the CDR3. The germline V and J ends were trimmed by 0 bases and 2 bases, with 10 bases remaining between them. This clone was seen a handful of times. The sample taken for sequencing was CD4+ T cells sorted from blood. The clonotype comes from a human donor with alopecia areata. The chain joins TRBV27 to TRBJ2-5, with D maybe TRBD1 (6 bases). The chain's CDR3 is CASSLSTGTQETQYF. Here the CDR3 DNA reads TGTGCCAGCAGTTTATCCACGGGGACACAAGAGACCCAGTACTTC.